These 8 T cell receptor beta chains were sequenced from one sample in a study of shared clonotypes between healthy human individuals. Libraries were prepared by immunoSEQ multiplex PCR; TCRdb keeps only in-frame clonotypes and omits some of them. The sample consists of some 1,100,000 clones, approximately 78% of them appearing once. Sequenced sample: memory CD4+ T cells from PBMCs. The sample's subset: CD45RA-negative fraction. Source of these receptors: a man between 18 and 29 years old in good health. Some clones in this sample may be carry-over from other donors' samples.

The gene calls are TRBV28 and TRBJ1-1; TRBD1 is a possible D gene (5 bases). CDR1 is MDHEN, CDR2 SYDVKM, per germline. Trimming took 5 bases from V and 11 from J, leaving 18 bases between them. The CDR3 covers 13 residues. The CDR3, as DNA: TGTGCCAGCAGTGGTTTCCCGGGGCGAATGGCTTTCTTT. The encoded protein is CASSGFPGRMAFF.

This sequence joins TRBV27 and TRBJ2-1; weak D call: TRBD1 (6 bases). The CDR3 is 14 residues long. Germline CDR1 is MNHEY and CDR2 is SMNVEV (reference sequence). The germline V and J ends were trimmed by 7 bases and 8 bases, with 18 bases remaining between them. The CDR3 spells CASIQLGGTDEQFF. In DNA, the CDR3 is TGTGCCAGCATTCAATTAGGGGGTACGGATGAGCAGTTCTTC.

Note on this clone: Within the sample, other DNA sequences also encode this same CDR3. The rearrangement uses TRBV27 and TRBJ2-7; D possibly corresponds to TRBD2 (6 bases). The CDR3 spans 13 residues. Germline V gives CDR1 MNHEY, CDR2 SMNVEV (reference sequence). V lost 3 bases and J lost 3, with 9 bases in between. In DNA form, the CDR3 reads TGTGCCAGCAGTTTGGGGAGGAACTACGAGCAGTACTTC. This translates into CASSLGRNYEQYF.

The CDR3 DNA sequence: TGTGCCAGCAGCCCGGAGACAGGGACCCACAATGAGCAGTTCTTC. Its protein is CASSPETGTHNEQFF. The chain links TRBV6-4 to TRBJ2-1, with 7 bases lining up with TRBD1. J was trimmed by 5 bases and V by 6 bases; bases with no gene match: 10. This CDR3 has 15 amino acids. In germline, CDR1 is MRHNA, CDR2 SNTAGT.

In the case of this clone: This may stem from a read error, because a much larger clone lies one nucleotide away. The chain recombines TRBV5-4 with TRBJ2-3; 10 positions match TRBD2. CDR1 is SGHNT, CDR2 YYREEE, per germline (reference sequence). CDR3 length: 15 residues. V dropped 5 bases and J dropped 0; count of bases not matched to a gene: 3. CDR3 residues: CASRTTSGSTDTQYF. DNA for the CDR3: TGTGCCAGCAGGACGACTAGCGGGAGCACAGATACGCAGTATTTT.

The chain recombines TRBV5-1 with TRBJ2-2; D possibly matches TRBD1 or TRBD2 (5 bases each). The CDR3 runs 12 residues. With 4 bases removed from V and 4 bases from J, the gap between germline ends came to 5 bases. Germline lookup yields CDR1 SGHRS and CDR2 YFSETQ. The CDR3 loop reads CASSGGTGELFF. The DNA of the CDR3 is TGCGCCAGCAGCGGGGGCACCGGGGAGCTGTTTTTT.

This chain joins TRBV1 and TRBJ1-1. TRBV1 is a recognized pseudogene. This CDR3 is 13 amino acids long. The CDR3 DNA reads TGCACCAGCAGCCGAGCAGCGAACACTGAAGCTTTCTTT. It specifies CTSSRAANTEAFF.

This clone has only a few counts. The same CDR3 can be traced to other DNA sequences in this sample. As DNA, the CDR3 is TGCAGCGTCTCCGGGACAGAGAATCAGCCCCAGCATTTT. Protein sequence: CSVSGTENQPQHF. The chain links TRBV29-1 to TRBJ1-5; 7 bases fit TRBD1. Trimming removed 6 bases from V and 4 bases from J; junction bases left unmatched: 6. CDR1 and CDR2 (germline): SQVTM, ANQGSEA. The CDR3 is 13 amino acids.